The 4 T cell receptor beta chains in this list originate from one sample, sequenced in a study of blood T cells in healthy people across ages. A J-beta primer mix and a sample-barcoded 5' primer were used in a second PCR of about 7 to 11 cycles. TCRdb processed the 5' RACE reads anew with MiXCR; each CDR3 protein has one entry. The data show 540,000 or so distinct CDR3 sequences, 24% seen once. The same data also contributed to another study, on T cells of mothers and their children.

The specimen sequenced was blood. The source is a boy under 18 in good health.

This clonotype was observed many times. The chain combines TRBV20-1 with TRBJ1-6; D unclear. This CDR3 has 14 residues. Trimming cost V 3 bases and J 5 bases, with 11 bases left between them. CDR1 DFQATT and CDR2 SNEGSKA come from the germline V gene (reference sequence). CDR3 nucleotide sequence: TGCAGTGCTAGTCGGGCGGGCGATAATTCACCCCTCCACTTT. This encodes CSASRAGDNSPLHF.

V is TRBV7-3 and J is TRBJ2-5; D perhaps matches TRBD2 (5 bases). Matching the DNA end better, TRBJ2-1 makes the J call doubtful. This CDR3 is 12 amino acids long. Germline lookup yields CDR1 SGHTA and CDR2 FQGTGA. The CDR3 nucleotides are TGTGCCAGCAGCTCCGTGGGAGATGAGCAGTTCTTC. Protein product: CASSSVGDEQFF.

This clonotype was seen more than once but under ten times. The genes are TRBV3-1 and TRBJ2-3; possible D gene TRBD2, 5 bases. V dropped 5 bases and J dropped 0 bases, with 15 bases sitting between them. Looked up from germline, CDR1 is LGHDT and CDR2 is YNNKEL (reference sequence). The CDR3 is made up of 16 amino acids. The CDR3 nucleotides read TGTGCCAGCAGCATGCGGGCTGGCGGTAGCACAGATACGCAGTATTTT. Protein sequence: CASSMRAGGSTDTQYF.

This chain uses TRBV29-1 with TRBJ1-2; no clear D. Trimming cost V 3 bases and J 1 base, with 15 bases left between them. This CDR3 is 15 amino acids long. Germline CDR1 and CDR2: SQVTM and ANQGSEA. This CDR3 is CSVDRQSSINYGYTF. CDR3 coding DNA: TGCAGCGTTGATCGGCAGTCCTCAATTAACTATGGCTACACCTTC. Looking up the rest from reference TRBV29-1 and TRBJ1-2 gives the full variable domain: SAVISQKPSRDICQRGTSLTIQCQVDSQVTMMFWYRQQPGQSLTLIATANQGSEATYESGFVIDKFPISRPNLTFSTLTVSNMSPEDSSIYLCSVDRQSSINYGYTFGSGTRLTVV.